This TCR beta chain was recovered during a study of identical twins. The study, taken as a whole, reports: Models came in too low on out-of-frame TCR alpha sharing in monozygotic twins.

After template switching added a universal primer site, the resulting cDNA carried unique molecular identifiers. MiXCR was run by TCRdb on the 5' RACE reads, yielding one entry per CDR3 protein. The table includes fewer than 900,000 distinct CDR3 sequences, around 21% detected once. The length of the CDR3 is 14 residues. Trimming cost V 6 bases and J 5 bases; bases outside gene matches: 3. CDR1 is SGHVS and CDR2 is FQNEAQ in the germline V gene. Comment on this clonotype: Antigen: not known.

These records were also assigned to another study, of T cells expressing NK-cell markers. This second report adds: The eight sequenced donors comprised seven who were HCMV-seropositive and one who was seronegative.

This receptor was taken from a woman aged 18-30 years in good health. Input material: PBMCs. J is TRBJ2-3 and V is TRBV7-8; 12 nucleotides agree with TRBD2. The CDR3 here is CASRLAGGRDTQYF. CDR3 coding DNA: TGTGCCAGCAGGCTAGCGGGGGGGCGAGATACGCAGTATTTT.